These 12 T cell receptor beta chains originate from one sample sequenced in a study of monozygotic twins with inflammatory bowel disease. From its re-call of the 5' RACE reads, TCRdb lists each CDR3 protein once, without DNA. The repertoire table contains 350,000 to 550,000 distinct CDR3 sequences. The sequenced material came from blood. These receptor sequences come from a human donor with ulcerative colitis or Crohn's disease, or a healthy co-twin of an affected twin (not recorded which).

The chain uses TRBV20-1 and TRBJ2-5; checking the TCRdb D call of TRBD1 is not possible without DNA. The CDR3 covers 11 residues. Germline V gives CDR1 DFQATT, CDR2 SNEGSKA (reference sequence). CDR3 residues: CSLRAGETQYF.

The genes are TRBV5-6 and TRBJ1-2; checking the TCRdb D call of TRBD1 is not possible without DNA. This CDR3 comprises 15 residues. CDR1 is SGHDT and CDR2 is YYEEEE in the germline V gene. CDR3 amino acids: CASSLVGTGSYGYTF.

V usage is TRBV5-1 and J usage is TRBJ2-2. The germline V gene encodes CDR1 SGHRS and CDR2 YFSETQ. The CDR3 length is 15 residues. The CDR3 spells CASRRQAANTGELFF.

CDR3 loop: CASSLVGGRLSYEQYF. This chain links TRBV7-2 with TRBJ2-7. CDR3 length equals 16 residues. The V gene's germline CDR1 is SGHTA and CDR2 FQGNSA.

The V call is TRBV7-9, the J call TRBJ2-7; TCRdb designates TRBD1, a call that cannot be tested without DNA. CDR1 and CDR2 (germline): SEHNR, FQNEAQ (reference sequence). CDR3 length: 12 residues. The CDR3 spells CASSFGGTEQYF. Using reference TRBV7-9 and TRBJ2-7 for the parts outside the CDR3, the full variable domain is DTGVSQNPRHKITKRGQNVTFRCDPISEHNRLYWYRQTLGQGPEFLTYFQNEAQLEKSRLLSDRFSAERPKGSFSTLEIQRTEQGDSAMYLCASSFGGTEQYFGPGTRLTVT.

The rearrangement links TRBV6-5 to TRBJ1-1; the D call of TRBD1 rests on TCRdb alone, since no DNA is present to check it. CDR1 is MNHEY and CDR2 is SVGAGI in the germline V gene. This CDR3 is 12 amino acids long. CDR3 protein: CASTGVNTEAFF.

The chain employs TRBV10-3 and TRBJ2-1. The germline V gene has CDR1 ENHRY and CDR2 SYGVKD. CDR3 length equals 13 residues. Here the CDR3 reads CAISAEWYNEQFF.

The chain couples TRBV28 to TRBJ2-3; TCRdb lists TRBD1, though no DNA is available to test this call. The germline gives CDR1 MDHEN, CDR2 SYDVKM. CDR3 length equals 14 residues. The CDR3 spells CASSIQGRTDTQYF.

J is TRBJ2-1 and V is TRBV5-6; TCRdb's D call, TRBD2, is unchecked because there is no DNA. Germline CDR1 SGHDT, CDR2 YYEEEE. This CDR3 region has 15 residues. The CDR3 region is CASSLPSGRYNEQFF. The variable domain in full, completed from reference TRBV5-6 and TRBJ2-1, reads DAGVTQSPTHLIKTRGQQVTLRCSPKSGHDTVSWYQQALGQGPQFIFQYYEEEERQRGNFPDRFSGHQFPNYSSELNVNALLLGDSALYLCASSLPSGRYNEQFFGPGTRLTVL.

The CDR3 loop is CASSMDRDDTEAFF. The V and J genes are TRBV7-2 and TRBJ1-1; TCRdb names TRBD1, which stays unverified in the absence of DNA. Germline V lookup: CDR1 SGHTA, CDR2 FQGNSA. The CDR3 totals 14 residues.

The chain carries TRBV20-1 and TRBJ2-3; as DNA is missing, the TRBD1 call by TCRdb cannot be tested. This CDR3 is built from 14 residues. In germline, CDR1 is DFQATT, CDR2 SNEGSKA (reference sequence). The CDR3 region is CSAQLRGSGTTQYF.

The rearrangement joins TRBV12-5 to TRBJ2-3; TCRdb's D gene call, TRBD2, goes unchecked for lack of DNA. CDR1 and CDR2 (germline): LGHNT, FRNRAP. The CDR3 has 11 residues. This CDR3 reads CASGIGDSQYF. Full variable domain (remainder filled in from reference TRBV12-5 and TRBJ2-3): DARVTQTPRHKVTEMGQEVTMRCQPILGHNTVFWYRQTMMQGLELLAYFRNRAPLDDSGMPKDRFSAEMPDATLATLKIQPSEPRDSAVYFCASGIGDSQYFGPGTRLTVL.